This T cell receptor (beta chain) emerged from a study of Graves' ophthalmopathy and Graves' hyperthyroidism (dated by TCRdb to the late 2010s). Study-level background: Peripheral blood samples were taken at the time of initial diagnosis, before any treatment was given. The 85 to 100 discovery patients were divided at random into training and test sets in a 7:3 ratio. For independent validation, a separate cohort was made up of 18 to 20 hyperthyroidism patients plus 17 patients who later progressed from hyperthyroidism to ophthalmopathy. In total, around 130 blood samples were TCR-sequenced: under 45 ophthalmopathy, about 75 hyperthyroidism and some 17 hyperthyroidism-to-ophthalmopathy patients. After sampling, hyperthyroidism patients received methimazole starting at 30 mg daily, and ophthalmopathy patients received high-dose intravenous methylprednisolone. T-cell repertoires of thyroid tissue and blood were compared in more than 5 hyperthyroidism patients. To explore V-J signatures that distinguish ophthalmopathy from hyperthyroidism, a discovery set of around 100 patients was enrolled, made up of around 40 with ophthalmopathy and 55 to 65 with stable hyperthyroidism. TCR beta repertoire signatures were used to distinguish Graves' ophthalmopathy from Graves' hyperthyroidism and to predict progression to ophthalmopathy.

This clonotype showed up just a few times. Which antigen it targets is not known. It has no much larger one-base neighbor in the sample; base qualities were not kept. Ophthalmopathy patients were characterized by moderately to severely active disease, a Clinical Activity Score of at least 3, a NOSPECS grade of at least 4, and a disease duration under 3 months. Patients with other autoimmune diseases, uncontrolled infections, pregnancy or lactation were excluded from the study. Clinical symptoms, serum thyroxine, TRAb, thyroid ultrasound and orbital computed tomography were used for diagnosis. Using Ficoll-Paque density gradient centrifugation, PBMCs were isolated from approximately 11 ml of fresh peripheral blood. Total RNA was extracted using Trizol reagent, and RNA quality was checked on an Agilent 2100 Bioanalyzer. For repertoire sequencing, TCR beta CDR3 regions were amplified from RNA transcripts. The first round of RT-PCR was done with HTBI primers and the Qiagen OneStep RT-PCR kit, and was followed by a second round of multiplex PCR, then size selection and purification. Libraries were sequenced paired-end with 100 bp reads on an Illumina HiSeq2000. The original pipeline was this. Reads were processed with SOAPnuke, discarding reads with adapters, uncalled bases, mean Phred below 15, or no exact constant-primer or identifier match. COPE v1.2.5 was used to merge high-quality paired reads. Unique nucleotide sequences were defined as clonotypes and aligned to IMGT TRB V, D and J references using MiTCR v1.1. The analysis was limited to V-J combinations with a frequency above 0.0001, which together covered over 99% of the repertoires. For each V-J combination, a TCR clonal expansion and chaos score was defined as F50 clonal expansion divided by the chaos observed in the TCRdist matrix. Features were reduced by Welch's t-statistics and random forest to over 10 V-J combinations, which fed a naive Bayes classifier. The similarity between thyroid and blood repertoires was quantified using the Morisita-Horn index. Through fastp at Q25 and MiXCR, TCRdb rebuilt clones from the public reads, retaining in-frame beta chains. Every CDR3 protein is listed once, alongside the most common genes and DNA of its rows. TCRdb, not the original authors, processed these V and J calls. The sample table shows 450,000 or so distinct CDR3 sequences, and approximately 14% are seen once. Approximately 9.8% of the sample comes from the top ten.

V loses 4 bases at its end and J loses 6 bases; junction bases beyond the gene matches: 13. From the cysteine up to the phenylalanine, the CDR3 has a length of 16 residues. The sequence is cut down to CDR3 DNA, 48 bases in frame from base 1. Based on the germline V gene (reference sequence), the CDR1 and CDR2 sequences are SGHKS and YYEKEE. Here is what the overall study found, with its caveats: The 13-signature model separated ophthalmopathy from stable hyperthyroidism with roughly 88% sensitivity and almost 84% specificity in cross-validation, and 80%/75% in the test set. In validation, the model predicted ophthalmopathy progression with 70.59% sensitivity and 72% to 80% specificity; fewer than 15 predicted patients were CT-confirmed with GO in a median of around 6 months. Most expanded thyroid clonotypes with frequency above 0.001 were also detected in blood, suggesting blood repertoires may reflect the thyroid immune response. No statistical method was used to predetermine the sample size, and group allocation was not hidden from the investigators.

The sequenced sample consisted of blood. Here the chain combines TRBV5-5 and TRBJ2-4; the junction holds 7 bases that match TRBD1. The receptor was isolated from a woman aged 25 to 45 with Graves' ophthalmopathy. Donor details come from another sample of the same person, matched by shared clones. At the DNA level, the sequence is TGTGCCAGCAGCCCAAGACAGGGAAGGTCCGGAAACATTCAGTACTTC. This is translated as CASSPRQGRSGNIQYF.